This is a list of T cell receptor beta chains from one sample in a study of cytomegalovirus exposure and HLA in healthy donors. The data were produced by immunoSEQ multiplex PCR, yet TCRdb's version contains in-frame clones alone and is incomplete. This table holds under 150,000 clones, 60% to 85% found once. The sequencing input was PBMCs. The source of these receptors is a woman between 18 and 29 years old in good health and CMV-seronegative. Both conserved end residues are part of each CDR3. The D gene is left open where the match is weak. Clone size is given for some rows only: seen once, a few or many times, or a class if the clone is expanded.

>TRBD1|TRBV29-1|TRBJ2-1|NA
CSVGTGGVYNEQFF
TGCAGCGTAGGGACAGGGGGCGTTTACAATGAGCAGTTCTTC
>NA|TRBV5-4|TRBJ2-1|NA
CASSLDGSKHNEQFF
TGTGCCAGCAGCTTGGATGGCTCGAAACACAATGAGCAGTTCTTC
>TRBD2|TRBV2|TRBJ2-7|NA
CASSWLAGNYEQYF
TGTGCCAGCAGTTGGTTAGCGGGGAACTACGAGCAGTACTTC
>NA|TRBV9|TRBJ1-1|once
CASSLGTSTEAFF
TGTGCCAGCAGCCTGGGGACTTCCACCGAAGCTTTCTTT
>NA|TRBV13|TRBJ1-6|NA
CASSARTVINSPLHF
TGTGCCAGCAGCGCACGGACAGTCATAAATTCCCCCCTCCACTTT
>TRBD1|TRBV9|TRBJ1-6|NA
CASSVDRGGSSPLHF
TGTGCCAGCAGCGTGGACAGGGGCGGATCTTCACCCCTCCACTTT
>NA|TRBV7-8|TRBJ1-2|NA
CASSLVQGTRYGYTF
TGTGCCAGCAGCTTAGTCCAGGGAACGCGCTATGGCTACACCTTC
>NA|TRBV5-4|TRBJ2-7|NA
CASSTPRGAYTYEQYF
TGTGCCAGCAGCACTCCCCGCGGGGCGTATACCTACGAGCAGTACTTC
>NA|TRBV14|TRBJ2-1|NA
CASSQRGGTAYNEQFF
TGTGCCAGCAGCCAACGGGGGGGGACAGCTTACAATGAGCAGTTCTTC
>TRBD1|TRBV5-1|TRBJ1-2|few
CASSLGYRGLFRDGYTF
TGCGCCAGCAGCTTGGGATACAGGGGATTATTTAGGGATGGCTACACCTTC
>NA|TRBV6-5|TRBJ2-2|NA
CASSLGANTGELFF
TGTGCCAGCAGTTTAGGGGCGAACACCGGGGAGCTGTTTTTT
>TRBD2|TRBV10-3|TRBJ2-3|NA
CAISELMAGEKDTQYF
TGTGCCATCAGTGAACTGATGGCGGGGGAGAAAGATACGCAGTATTTT
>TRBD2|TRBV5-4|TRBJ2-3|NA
CASSFSGGALADTQYF
TGTGCCAGCAGCTTCAGCGGGGGGGCCCTCGCAGATACGCAGTATTTT
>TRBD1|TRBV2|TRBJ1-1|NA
CATRQGVTEAFF
TGTGCCACCAGACAGGGCGTCACTGAAGCTTTCTTT
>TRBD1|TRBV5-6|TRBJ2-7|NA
CASSPRTGGYEQYF
TGTGCCAGCAGCCCTAGGACAGGAGGCTACGAGCAGTACTTC
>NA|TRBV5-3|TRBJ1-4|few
CARSLDPTGNEKLFF
TGTGCCAGAAGCTTGGATCCCACAGGAAATGAAAAACTGTTTTTT
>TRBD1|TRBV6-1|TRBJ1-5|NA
CASRDNRGGNQPQHF
TGTGCCAGCAGGGACAACAGGGGTGGCAATCAGCCCCAGCATTTT
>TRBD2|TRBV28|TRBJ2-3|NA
CASSSFSGGDGTDTQYF
TGTGCCAGCAGTTCCTTTAGCGGGGGGGACGGCACAGATACGCAGTATTTT
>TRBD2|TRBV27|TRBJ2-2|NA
CASRGSDLAGGPELFF
TGTGCCAGCAGGGGTTCCGATCTAGCGGGAGGCCCGGAGCTGTTTTTT
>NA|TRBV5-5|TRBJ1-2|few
CASSLMWSPGYTF
TGTGCCAGCAGCTTGATGTGGAGTCCTGGCTACACCTTC
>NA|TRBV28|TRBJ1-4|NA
CASSVHRNEKLFF
TGTGCCAGCAGTGTCCACCGGAATGAAAAACTGTTTTTT
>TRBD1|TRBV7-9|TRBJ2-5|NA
CASSHDLRGTGGIGQYF
TGTGCCAGCAGCCACGATCTTCGTGGGACAGGGGGTATTGGCCAGTACTTC
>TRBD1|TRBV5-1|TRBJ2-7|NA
CASSSSRTGGSYEQYF
TGCGCCAGCAGCTCGTCCAGGACAGGGGGCTCCTACGAGCAGTACTTC
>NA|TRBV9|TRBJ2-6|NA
CASSVAPGVSGANVLTF
TGTGCCAGCAGCGTAGCTCCAGGGGTCTCTGGGGCCAACGTCCTGACTTTC
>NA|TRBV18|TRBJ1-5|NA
CASSQDSLNQPQHF
TGTGCCAGCTCCCAGGACAGTCTTAATCAGCCCCAGCATTTT
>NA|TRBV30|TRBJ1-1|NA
CAWEQGRRTEAFF
TGTGCCTGGGAACAGGGAAGGCGCACTGAAGCTTTCTTT
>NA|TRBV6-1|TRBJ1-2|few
CASSDGASYGYTF
TGTGCCAGCAGTGACGGCGCTAGCTATGGCTACACCTTC
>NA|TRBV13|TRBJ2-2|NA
CASSVIDSYANTGELFF
TGTGCCAGCAGCGTAATAGACAGCTACGCGAACACCGGGGAGCTGTTTTTT
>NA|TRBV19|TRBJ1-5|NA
CASSINTGDYSNQPQHF
TGTGCCAGTAGTATCAACACGGGGGACTATAGCAATCAGCCCCAGCATTTT
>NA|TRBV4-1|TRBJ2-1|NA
CASSIGGGNNEQFF
TGCGCCAGCTCCATAGGGGGTGGAAACAATGAGCAGTTCTTC
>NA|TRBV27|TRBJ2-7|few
CASSATGYEQYF
TGTGCCAGCAGTGCGACAGGCTACGAGCAGTACTTC
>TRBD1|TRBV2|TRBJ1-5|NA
CASTRRGGPGSNQPQHF
TGTGCCAGCACCCGACGAGGGGGCCCGGGGAGCAATCAGCCCCAGCATTTT
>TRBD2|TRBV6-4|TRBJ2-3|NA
CASSVDSGVTDTQYF
TGTGCCAGCAGCGTTGATAGCGGGGTAACAGATACGCAGTATTTT
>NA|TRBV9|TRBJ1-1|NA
CASSVGYGRATEAFF
TGTGCCAGCAGCGTAGGTTATGGGAGGGCCACTGAAGCTTTCTTT
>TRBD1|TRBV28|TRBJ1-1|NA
CASSPRDRPNTEAFF
TGTGCCAGCAGCCCCCGGGACAGACCGAACACTGAAGCTTTCTTT
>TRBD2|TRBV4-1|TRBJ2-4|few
CASSPGLAGGLGKNIQYF
TGCGCCAGCAGCCCGGGACTAGCGGGGGGGCTAGGCAAAAACATTCAGTACTTC
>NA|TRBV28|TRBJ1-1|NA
CASSENTGTFF
TGTGCCAGCAGTGAAAATACAGGGACCTTCTTT